This T cell receptor (beta chain) is from a study of post-analysis software for immune sequencing data (dated by TCRdb to between 2015 and 2017). Describing the broader study: Disease courses on record covered relapsing-remitting, secondary progressive and progressive-relapsing multiple sclerosis, though some patients had no subtype annotation. A subset of samples was prepared in parallel using single-end sample barcoding, then pooled and co-amplified after Illumina adapter ligation. Patient repertoires were compared against ten to eleven previously published healthy control repertoires from donors aged about 6 to 27 years.

Comments on this clonotype: The clone's antigen remains unknown. The record has no base qualities; no much larger clone is one base away.

The paper as a whole reports these results and caveats: Normalized Chao1 diversity was significantly lower in multiple sclerosis patients than controls, suggesting substantial peripheral T-cell clonal expansion. The control group was slightly older than the multiple sclerosis patient group. Patients showed significantly higher frequencies than controls for roughly five TRBV segments, among them TRBV5-6, TRBV5-1 and TRBV20-1. Direct clustering with F measure revealed strong co-clustering of samples prepared in the same batch, which led to a batch-effect correction.

The V and J ends are trimmed by 4 bases and 4 bases, leaving 11 bases between them. CDR1 SEHNR and CDR2 FQNEAQ are derived from the germline V gene (reference sequence). The CDR3 starts with the cysteine, ends with the phenylalanine, and has 14 residues. Just CDR3 DNA is preserved here, 42 bases in frame from base 1. The method behind the library was PCR. The instrument given in TCRdb is Illumina HiSeq 2500. Unique molecular identifiers were incorporated into TCR beta cDNA libraries to reduce PCR and sequencing biases. Some 500,000 cDNA molecules were obtained per 1 to 10 million input T cells, so each molecule approximated one T cell. The patient libraries were prepared and sequenced with the same protocol used for the earlier healthy control dataset. Samples belonging to the same batch were prepared together, multiplexed and sequenced on a shared HiSeq lane. Under the source paper's analysis protocol: Raw barcoded reads were processed with MIGEC, discarding single-read molecular identifier groups before consensus assembly and CDR3 extraction. Clonotype tables were post-analysed with VDJtools, and diversity was normalized by down-sampling all datasets to the smallest sample size. In repertoire overlap clustering, CDR3 amino acid sequences, but not nucleotide sequences, were matched to correct batch-related cross-sample contamination. TCRdb reran the public reads through fastp at Q25 and MiXCR, keeping productive beta chains. Identical CDR3 protein sequences are pooled into one entry, listed with their most common genes and DNA. TCRdb's processing, not the study's, gives the V and J calls here. This sample comprises hundreds of thousands of distinct CDR3 sequences, about 32% of them detected only once. The top ten clonotypes cover 0.56% of the sample.

TCR beta repertoires were profiled from peripheral blood of about a dozen young patients with multiple sclerosis to demonstrate the VDJtools post-analysis software. The multiple sclerosis patients were children and adolescents between about 6 and 16 years of age. The specimen sequenced was blood. This receptor was taken from a girl under 18 with multiple sclerosis. The V and J segments used are TRBV7-9 and TRBJ1-5; the D gene identity is not certain. The DNA is as follows: TGTGCCAGCAGCTATGATACGGTTAATCAGCCCCAGCATTTT. Translated, this gives CASSYDTVNQPQHF.